This entry features one T cell receptor beta chain sequence. This receptor's antigen is unknown. This may stem from a read error, because a much larger clone lies one nucleotide away. Here the CDR3 omits its conserved ending phenylalanine or tryptophan, so a read error is the likely source. The data originate from a study of T cells in Graves' hyperthyroidism and ophthalmopathy (dated by TCRdb to the late 2010s). Notes on the research overall: Peripheral blood was collected at initial diagnosis, before any treatment. TCR Vbeta CDR3 sequencing of 140 or so peripheral blood samples (under 45 ophthalmopathy, some 75 hyperthyroidism and roughly 17 progressor patients) is reported in the paper. In six Graves' hyperthyroidism patients, the study also compared T-cell repertoires from thyroid tissue with T-cell repertoires from blood. The roughly 91 discovery patients were randomly divided into training and test sets at a 7:3 ratio. Following sampling, methimazole starting at 30 mg daily was given to hyperthyroidism patients, and high-dose intravenous methylprednisolone was given to ophthalmopathy patients. Prospective prediction of ophthalmopathy was tested in an independent validation cohort consisting of 18 to 20 hyperthyroidism patients and 17 patients who later progressed to ophthalmopathy. TCR V-J signatures able to tell the groups apart were searched for in a discovery cohort of approximately 95 patients, of whom over 40 had Graves' ophthalmopathy and some 60 had stable Graves' hyperthyroidism.

TCR beta CDR3 regions were amplified from RNA transcripts. The TCR CDR3 was subjected to a first round of RT-PCR using the HTBI primer set and the Qiagen OneStep RT-PCR kit. A second multiplex PCR round built the libraries, followed by size selection and purification. Sequencing of the libraries was done on an Illumina HiSeq2000 using paired-end 100 bp reads. Turning to the authors' computational methods: SOAPnuke was used to process the raw data, with reads discarded if the reads contained adapters or uncalled bases, had a mean Phred below 15, or lacked an exact constant-primer or identifier match. COPE v1.2.5 was used to merge the high-quality paired reads, and each unique nucleotide sequence was defined as a clonotype. MiTCR v1.1 was used to align clonotypes to the IMGT TRBV, TRBD and TRBJ reference segments. Only V-J combinations with frequency above 0.0001, covering 99% to 99.2% of repertoires, were analysed. A TCS score was defined as the ratio between F50 (clonal expansion) and ExV (chaos), using BLOSUM62-based TCRdist between CDR3 peptides within each V-J. Welch's t-statistics and random forest reduced fewer than 550 V-J features to 10 to 15, which were used in a naive Bayes classifier (R e1071). Using fastp trimming at Q25 and MiXCR clonotype assembly, TCRdb reanalyzed the public sequencing data and kept in-frame beta chains. Each record represents a unique CDR3 protein, reported with the most common genes and DNA among its rows. TCRdb, rather than the study authors, made the V and J calls. The sample has approximately 620,000 distinct CDR3 sequences on record, roughly 13% of them singletons. Together, the top ten hold under 7% of the sample.

Hyperthyroidism patients were newly diagnosed, had a disease duration of under 2 months, and were aged 18 to 65 years. Exclusion was applied to patients with uncontrolled infections, other autoimmune diseases, pregnancy or lactation. Clinical symptoms, serum thyroxine and TRAb, thyroid ultrasound, and orbital computed tomography formed the basis for the diagnoses. Blood from progressor patients was collected at the time of first diagnosis with hyperthyroidism, before any ophthalmopathy symptoms had appeared. PBMCs were isolated from 7.5 to 10 ml of fresh peripheral blood by Ficoll-Paque density gradient centrifugation. Progressor patients were defined as those initially diagnosed with Graves' hyperthyroidism in whom ophthalmopathy developed during follow-up. Total RNA was extracted with Trizol reagent, and quality was checked on an Agilent 2100 Bioanalyzer. What the authors observed across the whole study: Blood samples also contained most of the expanded thyroid clonotypes (frequency above 0.001), which suggests that blood repertoires may reflect thyroid immune responses. Sample size was not statistically predetermined, and investigators were not blinded to group allocation. During validation, the model predicted progression to ophthalmopathy a median of roughly 7.1 months ahead of onset, with around 65% sensitivity and about 75% specificity. A 13 V-J signature model separated ophthalmopathy from stable hyperthyroidism, with over 85% sensitivity and roughly 81% specificity in cross-validation and 80%/75% in testing.

This TCR was recovered from a woman aged 30 to 39 with Graves' hyperthyroidism that later progressed to Graves' ophthalmopathy. Sequenced: blood.

Here the CDR3 is given as CASVRAGDQPQHL. At the DNA level, the sequence is TGTGCCAGCGTTAGGGCAGGTGATCAGCCCCAGCATCTT. Recombination connected TRBV2 to TRBJ1-5, with no confidently assigned D gene. The CDR3 has 13 residues if both end residues are counted. This entry keeps only the CDR3 DNA: 39 bases, framed from base 1. Deletion took 8 bases off V and 5 bases off J, with a span of 13 bases between the germline ends. From the germline V gene, CDR1 is SNHLY and CDR2 is FYNNEI.